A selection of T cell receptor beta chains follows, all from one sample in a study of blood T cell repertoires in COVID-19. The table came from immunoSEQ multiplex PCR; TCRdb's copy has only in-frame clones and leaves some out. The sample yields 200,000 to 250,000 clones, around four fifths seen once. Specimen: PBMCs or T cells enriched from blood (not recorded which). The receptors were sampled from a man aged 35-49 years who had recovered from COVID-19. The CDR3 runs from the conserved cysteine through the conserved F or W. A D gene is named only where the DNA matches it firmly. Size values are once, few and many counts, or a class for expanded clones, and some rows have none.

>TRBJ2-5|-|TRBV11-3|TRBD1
TGTGCCAGCAGCTCAGGACAGGGGGCCCCAGAGACCCAGTACTTC
CASSSGQGAPETQYF
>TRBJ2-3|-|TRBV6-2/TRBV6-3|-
TGTGCCAGCAGCCTGTGGGCAGGAGATACGCAGTATTTT
CASSLWAGDTQYF
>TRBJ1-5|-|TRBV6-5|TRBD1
TGTGCCAGCGGGACAGGGAATAGCAATCAGCCCCAGCATTTT
CASGTGNSNQPQHF
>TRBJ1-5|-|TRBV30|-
TGTGCCTGGGACGGGGGGGGCAATCAGCCCCAGCATTTT
CAWDGGGNQPQHF
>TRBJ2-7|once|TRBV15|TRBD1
TGTGCCACCAGCAGAGGCCGGACAGGGATCGAGCAGTACTTC
CATSRGRTGIEQYF
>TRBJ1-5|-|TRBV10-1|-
TGCGCCAGCAGGGGAACTGGACAGCTCAATCAGCCCCAGCATTTT
CASRGTGQLNQPQHF
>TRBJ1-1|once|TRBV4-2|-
TGTGCCAGCAGCCCCCCGACAGGTTACACTGAAGCTTTCTTT
CASSPPTGYTEAFF
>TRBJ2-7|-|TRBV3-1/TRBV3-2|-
TGTGCCAGCAGCCAAACCCCAGGGAGGACCTACGAGCAGTACTTC
CASSQTPGRTYEQYF
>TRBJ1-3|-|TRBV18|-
TGTGCCAGCTCACAAGACAGCTCTGGAAACACCATATATTTT
CASSQDSSGNTIYF
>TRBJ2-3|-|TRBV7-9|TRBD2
TGTGCCAGCAGCAAGGGACTAGCGGGAGGGCCCGCAGATACGCAGTATTTT
CASSKGLAGGPADTQYF
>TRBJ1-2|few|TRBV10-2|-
TGCGCCAGCAGTGAGGCGCCAGTGAGCGGCAGGAGAGGAAGAGGCTACACCTTC
CASSEAPVSGRRGRGYTF
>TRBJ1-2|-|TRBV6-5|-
TGTGCCAGCAGTTACTCTACTAACTATGGCTACACCTTC
CASSYSTNYGYTF
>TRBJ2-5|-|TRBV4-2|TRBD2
TGTGCCAGCAGCCAAGGTATAGCGGGAGTAGCGGAGACCCAGTACTTC
CASSQGIAGVAETQYF
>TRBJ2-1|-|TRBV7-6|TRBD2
TGTGCCAGCAGCTTAGGACTAGCGATGAGCTCCTACAATGAGCAGTTCTTC
CASSLGLAMSSYNEQFF
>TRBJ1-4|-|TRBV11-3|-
TGTGCCAGCAGCCCCAACAGGGTGACTAATGAAAAACTGTTTTTT
CASSPNRVTNEKLFF
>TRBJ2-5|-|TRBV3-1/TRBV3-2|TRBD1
TGTGCCAGCAGCGAGACAGGGGTTGGGGAGACCCAGTACTTC
CASSETGVGETQYF
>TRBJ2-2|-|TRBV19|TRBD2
TGTGCCAGTAAGTCCAGCGGGGCCTACACCGGGGAGCTGTTTTTT
CASKSSGAYTGELFF
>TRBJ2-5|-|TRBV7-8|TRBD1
TGTGCCAGCAGCTTCCTCCGGGACAGCCATGGTGAGACCCAGTACTTC
CASSFLRDSHGETQYF
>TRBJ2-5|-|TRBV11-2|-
TGTGCCAGCAGCTTAGAACCGGGGAGAAGGGAGACCCAGTACTTC
CASSLEPGRRETQYF
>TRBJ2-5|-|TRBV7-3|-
TGTGCCAGCAGTTCAGGGTCAGGCGAGACCCAGTACTTC
CASSSGSGETQYF
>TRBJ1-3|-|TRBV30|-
TGTGCCTGGTCCCAGGGTACTGGAAACACCATATATTTT
CAWSQGTGNTIYF
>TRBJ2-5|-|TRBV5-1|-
TGCGCCAGCAGCTTTGGGAGACGAGGAGCTCAAGAGACCCAGTACTTC
CASSFGRRGAQETQYF
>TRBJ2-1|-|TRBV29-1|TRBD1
TGCAGCGTTGAAGGGATACCGGGACAGGGGTTCGGGGAGCAGTTCTTC
CSVEGIPGQGFGEQFF
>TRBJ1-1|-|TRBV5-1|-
TGCGCCAGCAGTTCAGGGGCGGTGAACACTGAAGCTTTCTTT
CASSSGAVNTEAFF
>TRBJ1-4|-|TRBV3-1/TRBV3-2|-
TGTGCCAGCAGCTTCCGTCGGCAGGGAAATGAAAAACTGTTTTTT
CASSFRRQGNEKLFF
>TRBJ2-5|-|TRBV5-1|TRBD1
TGCGCCAGCAGCCGGAGTGGGGACAGGGGGCTGTGGGAGACCCAGTACTTC
CASSRSGDRGLWETQYF
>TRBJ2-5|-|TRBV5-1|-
TGCGCCAGCAGCTTGGCACAGGGAGTAGAAGAGACCCAGTACTTC
CASSLAQGVEETQYF
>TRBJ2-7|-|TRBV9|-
TGTGCCAGCAGCGGGGATGGGGGGAGCTCCTACGAGCAGTACTTC
CASSGDGGSSYEQYF
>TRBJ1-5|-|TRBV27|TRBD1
TGTGCCAGCAGTCCGAGGGGGCATAGTCAGCCCCAGCATTTT
CASSPRGHSQPQHF
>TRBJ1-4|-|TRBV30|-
TGTGCCTGGAGTCTCCGGGGGGTAACTAATGAAAAACTGTTTTTT
CAWSLRGVTNEKLFF
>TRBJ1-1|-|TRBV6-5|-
TGTGCCAGCAGCCGTGGGCCCTCAGCGGGAGCTTTCTTT
CASSRGPSAGAFF
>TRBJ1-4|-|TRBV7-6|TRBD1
TGTGCCAGCAGCGCCGGGACAGGGAGAGAAAAACTGTTTTTT
CASSAGTGREKLFF
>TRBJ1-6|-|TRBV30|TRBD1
TGTGCCTGCACCGGGACAGGTTCACCCCTCCACTTT
CACTGTGSPLHF